This is a list of T cell receptor beta chains from one sample in a study of blood T cell repertoires in COVID-19. Only in-frame clones appear in the TCRdb table, and some are missing; sequencing was by immunoSEQ multiplex PCR. The sample includes around 85,000 clones, 90% of them seen just once. Sequencing input: peripheral blood. The receptors were gathered from a woman of 80 years or more with active or convalescent COVID-19. CDR3s include the opening cysteine and the closing phenylalanine or tryptophan. The order of the fields is J gene, D gene, clone size, V gene, CDR3 protein, CDR3 DNA. A D gene is named only where the DNA matches it firmly. Expanded clones are given a class, and other clones once, few, many or no size at all.

j_gene: TRBJ2-5
d_gene: TRBD2
abundance: -
v_gene: TRBV7-2
CDR3aa: CASSQLAGPIVKKTQYF
CDR3nt: TGTGCCAGCAGCCAACTAGCGGGACCCATCGTCAAGAAGACCCAGTACTTC

j_gene: TRBJ2-7
d_gene: TRBD1
abundance: -
v_gene: TRBV27
CDR3aa: CASSLSGTGERQYF
CDR3nt: TGTGCCAGCAGTTTATCGGGGACAGGGGAGAGGCAGTACTTC

j_gene: TRBJ2-1
d_gene: -
abundance: -
v_gene: TRBV9
CDR3aa: CASSVELDSQAMNEQFF
CDR3nt: TGTGCCAGCAGCGTAGAATTAGACTCACAGGCGATGAATGAGCAGTTCTTC

j_gene: TRBJ2-1
d_gene: -
abundance: -
v_gene: TRBV19
CDR3aa: CASSIGGLRRNEQFF
CDR3nt: TGTGCCAGTAGTATAGGTGGACTACGGCGGAATGAGCAGTTCTTC

j_gene: TRBJ2-1
d_gene: TRBD2
abundance: -
v_gene: TRBV28
CDR3aa: CASSPLSGRSHNEQFF
CDR3nt: TGTGCCAGCAGTCCTCTTAGCGGGAGGTCCCACAATGAGCAGTTCTTC

j_gene: TRBJ1-6
d_gene: -
abundance: -
v_gene: TRBV7-8
CDR3aa: CASSLAPVNSPLHF
CDR3nt: TGTGCCAGCAGCTTAGCTCCAGTTAATTCACCCCTCCACTTT

j_gene: TRBJ1-4
d_gene: TRBD1
abundance: -
v_gene: TRBV7-2
CDR3aa: CASSLSGQGYATNEKLFF
CDR3nt: TGTGCCAGCAGCTTATCGGGACAGGGCTATGCAACTAATGAAAAACTGTTTTTT

j_gene: TRBJ1-5
d_gene: -
abundance: -
v_gene: TRBV6-5
CDR3aa: CASSSRENQPQHF
CDR3nt: TGTGCCAGCAGTTCCCGGGAAAATCAGCCCCAGCATTTT

j_gene: TRBJ1-4
d_gene: -
abundance: -
v_gene: TRBV27
CDR3aa: CASSLLGGDEKLFF
CDR3nt: TGTGCCAGCAGTTTATTGGGGGGAGATGAAAAACTGTTTTTT

j_gene: TRBJ2-7
d_gene: -
abundance: -
v_gene: TRBV5-1
CDR3aa: CASSSGSAGASYEQYF
CDR3nt: TGCGCCAGCAGCTCTGGGTCTGCAGGGGCTTCCTACGAGCAGTACTTC

j_gene: TRBJ1-6
d_gene: TRBD1
abundance: -
v_gene: TRBV18
CDR3aa: CASSPLPLQGAIEAPLHF
CDR3nt: TGTGCCAGCTCACCACTCCCTCTACAGGGGGCGATTGAGGCACCCCTCCACTTT

j_gene: TRBJ1-5
d_gene: -
abundance: -
v_gene: TRBV6-5
CDR3aa: CASSSGRQGNFQPQHF
CDR3nt: TGTGCCAGCAGTTCGGGACGGCAGGGGAATTTCCAGCCCCAGCATTTT

j_gene: TRBJ2-1
d_gene: -
abundance: -
v_gene: TRBV20-1
CDR3aa: CSAYLNEQFF
CDR3nt: TGCAGTGCTTATTTAAATGAGCAGTTCTTC

j_gene: TRBJ2-1
d_gene: -
abundance: -
v_gene: TRBV21-1
CDR3aa: CASSITPGLAGGSTYNEQFF
CDR3nt: TGTGCCAGCAGCATTACGCCGGGACTAGCGGGAGGGAGCACCTACAATGAGCAGTTCTTC

j_gene: TRBJ2-1
d_gene: TRBD2
abundance: -
v_gene: TRBV4-3
CDR3aa: CASSQPPLAGVICNEQFF
CDR3nt: TGCGCCAGCAGCCAACCTCCACTAGCGGGAGTAATATGCAATGAGCAGTTCTTC

j_gene: TRBJ2-3
d_gene: TRBD2
abundance: -
v_gene: TRBV29-1
CDR3aa: CSVEQPFSGRAFRDTQYF
CDR3nt: TGCAGCGTTGAACAGCCCTTTAGCGGGAGGGCCTTTAGAGATACGCAGTATTTT

j_gene: TRBJ2-7
d_gene: -
abundance: -
v_gene: TRBV29-1
CDR3aa: CSVELPGQSGAGEQYF
CDR3nt: TGCAGCGTTGAACTCCCGGGACAGTCGGGAGCAGGCGAGCAGTACTTC

j_gene: TRBJ1-3
d_gene: -
abundance: -
v_gene: TRBV14
CDR3aa: CASSQAKGPGGLFGNTIYF
CDR3nt: TGTGCCAGCAGCCAAGCTAAGGGGCCGGGCGGATTATTCGGAAACACCATATATTTT

j_gene: TRBJ1-2
d_gene: TRBD1
abundance: -
v_gene: TRBV9
CDR3aa: CASSPMGQLNGYTF
CDR3nt: TGTGCCAGCAGCCCAATGGGACAGCTTAATGGCTACACCTTC

j_gene: TRBJ1-1
d_gene: -
abundance: -
v_gene: TRBV10-3
CDR3aa: CATAQGEGTEAFF
CDR3nt: TGTGCCACCGCTCAAGGGGAGGGCACTGAAGCTTTCTTT

j_gene: TRBJ2-1
d_gene: -
abundance: -
v_gene: TRBV19
CDR3aa: CASSIGQVGNEQFF
CDR3nt: TGTGCCAGTAGTATAGGACAGGTAGGGAATGAGCAGTTCTTC

j_gene: TRBJ2-4
d_gene: -
abundance: -
v_gene: TRBV19
CDR3aa: CASSTRTVLAKNIQYF
CDR3nt: TGTGCCAGTAGTACCAGGACAGTACTAGCCAAAAACATTCAGTACTTC

j_gene: TRBJ2-5
d_gene: TRBD1
abundance: once
v_gene: TRBV7-2
CDR3aa: CASSTFDRGETQYF
CDR3nt: TGTGCCAGCAGCACCTTCGACAGGGGAGAGACCCAGTACTTC

j_gene: TRBJ2-5
d_gene: TRBD2
abundance: -
v_gene: TRBV18
CDR3aa: CASSQLADQETQYF
CDR3nt: TGTGCCAGCTCCCAACTAGCGGACCAAGAGACCCAGTACTTC

j_gene: TRBJ2-7
d_gene: TRBD1
abundance: -
v_gene: TRBV6-2/TRBV6-3
CDR3aa: CASSYSTGTYEQYF
CDR3nt: TGTGCCAGCAGTTACTCGACAGGGACCTACGAGCAGTACTTC

j_gene: TRBJ2-1
d_gene: TRBD1
abundance: -
v_gene: TRBV19
CDR3aa: CAISPGQGYNEQFF
CDR3nt: TGTGCCATCTCGCCGGGACAGGGCTACAATGAGCAGTTCTTC

j_gene: TRBJ2-7
d_gene: TRBD2
abundance: -
v_gene: TRBV6-5
CDR3aa: CASSYHPSGSRYEQYF
CDR3nt: TGTGCCAGCAGTTACCACCCTAGCGGGAGTCGCTACGAGCAGTACTTC

j_gene: TRBJ2-7
d_gene: TRBD2
abundance: -
v_gene: TRBV27
CDR3aa: CASSLTGGGSREQYF
CDR3nt: TGTGCCAGCAGCCTCACGGGGGGAGGATCGAGGGAGCAGTACTTC

j_gene: TRBJ1-5
d_gene: -
abundance: -
v_gene: TRBV6-1
CDR3aa: CASSEGSPIGNQPQHF
CDR3nt: TGTGCCAGCAGTGAAGGTTCACCCATAGGCAATCAGCCCCAGCATTTT

j_gene: TRBJ2-7
d_gene: -
abundance: once
v_gene: TRBV16
CDR3aa: CASSPRGTSQYF
CDR3nt: TGTGCCAGCAGCCCCAGGGGGACTTCTCAGTACTTC